This T cell receptor (beta chain) was observed in a study of human T cells and chemical hapten exposure. Looking at the study overall: Readings were taken at 6 days from patch tests that had applied 0.01% DPC to the upper back. TCR yields per sample varied mostly from small pooled library volume differences.

At least ten counts were recorded for this clonotype. In the library, unique molecular identifiers were attached to individual cDNA molecules. TCRdb used MiXCR to reprocess the RACE reads, holding one entry per CDR3 protein. This table holds about 43,000 distinct CDR3 sequences, less than 4% found once. Stated time point: patch test 2, 6 weeks after DPC sensitization. Treatment denoted: therapeutic diphenylcyclopropenone sensitization with weekly scalp DPC. Unseparated into fractions, whole blood served as the source from which total RNA was extracted. This CDR3 has 13 residues. Germline-derived CDR1 and CDR2 are SEHNR and FQNEAQ (reference sequence). V was shortened by 1 base and J by 8 bases, with 6 bases between the two germline ends.

The material was whole blood, obtained in connection with sensitization to the hapten diphenylcyclopropenone (DPC). The origin of this receptor is a middle-aged man with alopecia areata. Some clones in this sample may be carry-over from other donors' samples. The V call is TRBV7-9, the J call TRBJ1-6; D gene ambiguous. CDR3 in amino acids: CASSLELDSPLHF. The CDR3, as DNA: TGTGCCAGCAGCTTAGAGCTAGATTCACCCCTCCACTTT.